Listed below are T cell receptor beta chains from one sample, sequenced in a study of T cell changes during pregnancy in multiple sclerosis. Assay: immunoSEQ multiplex PCR; the TCRdb copy retains only in-frame clones and omits some. This sample has 20,000 to 25,000 clones, with about 84% found just once. The input for sequencing was CD8+ T cells from peripheral blood mononuclear cells, taken before pregnancy. The source of these receptors is a female donor with multiple sclerosis, enrolled in a pregnancy study. CDR3s include the opening cysteine and the closing phenylalanine or tryptophan. A D gene is named only where the DNA matches it firmly. Part of the rows lack a size; the others show once, few, many or a class for expanded clones.

d_call j_call clone_size v_call cdr3_nt cdr3_aa
NA TRBJ2-1 NA TRBV5-1 TGCGCCAGCAGCGCAAACCCCCAGTACTACAATGAGCAGTTCTTC CASSANPQYYNEQFF
NA TRBJ2-5 NA TRBV7-9 TGTGCCAGCAGCTTCCCATTGACTAGATCAGAGACCCAGTACTTC CASSFPLTRSETQYF
TRBD1 TRBJ2-3 NA TRBV29-1 TGCAGCGTTGATAGCGGCAGGGGGCTCGGCACAGATACGCAGTATTTT CSVDSGRGLGTDTQYF
NA TRBJ1-1 NA TRBV7-9 TGTGCCAGCAGCTTAGTGGTAGGGGGAGACACTGAAGCTTTCTTT CASSLVVGGDTEAFF
NA TRBJ2-1 NA TRBV27 TGTGCCAGCAACCCCGGACAGCGCCTAGACTCCTACAATGAGCAGTTCTTC CASNPGQRLDSYNEQFF
TRBD1 TRBJ2-7 NA TRBV25-1 TGTGCCAGCACCCCCGGGACAGGGCACTACGAGCAGTACTTC CASTPGTGHYEQYF
TRBD1 TRBJ1-3 NA TRBV4-1 TGCGCCAGCAGCCATAGGACAGGGGATGACACCATATATTTT CASSHRTGDDTIYF
TRBD1 TRBJ1-4 NA TRBV9 TGTGCCAGCAGCGTAGCGGCAGGGGGTGCGGAAAAACTGTTTTTT CASSVAAGGAEKLFF
NA TRBJ2-3 NA TRBV11-2 TGTGCCAGCAGCTGGGTATATCTAGGCGGGAAAGATACGCAGTATTTT CASSWVYLGGKDTQYF
NA TRBJ2-7 NA TRBV9 TGTGCCAGCAGCTCGGAAGTGGGAGCCTACGAGCAGTACTTC CASSSEVGAYEQYF
NA TRBJ2-3 NA TRBV5-1 TGCGCCAGCAGCCTCACAGATACGCAGTATTTT CASSLTDTQYF
TRBD1 TRBJ1-2 NA TRBV2 TGTGCCAGCACCGCGCGCCAGGGGGATGGCTACACCTTC CASTARQGDGYTF
NA TRBJ2-5 once TRBV13 TGTGCCAGCAGTTTTGGTTACTCCGGACTGTATGAGACCCAGTACTTC CASSFGYSGLYETQYF
NA TRBJ2-1 NA TRBV2 TGTGCCAGCAGTGACTCCCTGCAGGGGGCGCAAGCGGGATATGAGCAGTTCTTC CASSDSLQGAQAGYEQFF
NA TRBJ2-7 NA TRBV10-3 TGTGCCATCAGTGAGTCTGGCGGGTCCTCCTACGAGCAGTACTTC CAISESGGSSYEQYF
NA TRBJ1-2 few TRBV7-9 TGTGCCAGCAACCCAGACCAGACAGATAACTATGGCTACACCTTC CASNPDQTDNYGYTF
NA TRBJ1-1 NA TRBV27 TGTGCCAGCAGTTTAGGGCCGAGAACTGAAGCTTTCTTT CASSLGPRTEAFF
TRBD1 TRBJ2-7 once TRBV7-2 TGTGCCAGCAGCTTCTTACCCGGGACAGGGGGTTTCCCCGAGCAGTACTTC CASSFLPGTGGFPEQYF
TRBD1 TRBJ1-4 NA TRBV4-2 TGTGCCAGCAGCCGGATAGGGGGCCACGTGGAAAAACTGTTTTTT CASSRIGGHVEKLFF
TRBD2 TRBJ2-5 NA TRBV6-1 TGTGCCAGCAGTCTGACTAGCGGGACCGCAGAGACCCAGTACTTC CASSLTSGTAETQYF
TRBD1 TRBJ1-2 NA TRBV29-1 TGCAGCGTTCCTCTATCGACAGGGGGCCATGGCTACACCTTC CSVPLSTGGHGYTF
NA TRBJ2-1 NA TRBV7-6 TGTGCCAGCAGCTTAACCACCGAACTAGCATCAGTAAACAATGAGCAGTTCTTC CASSLTTELASVNNEQFF
NA TRBJ2-1 NA TRBV5-4 TGTGCCAGCAGCCAGAACAATGAGCAGTTCTTC CASSQNNEQFF
NA TRBJ1-2 NA TRBV30 TGTGCCTGGAGTTCCCTTGAGTATGGCTACACCTTC CAWSSLEYGYTF
TRBD2 TRBJ2-5 NA TRBV4-1 TGCGCCAGCAGCCTAGCCCTAGCGGGACTTGTGGGAGAGACCCAGTACTTC CASSLALAGLVGETQYF
NA TRBJ2-1 NA TRBV6-5 TGTGCCAGCAGTTTGAGCCGCTACAATGAGCAGTTCTTC CASSLSRYNEQFF
NA TRBJ2-1 medium-sized TRBV7-9 TGTGCCAGCAGCTTCTTCAGCTCCTACAATGAGCAGTTCTTC CASSFFSSYNEQFF
NA TRBJ1-5 NA TRBV4-2 TGTGCCAGCAGCCAAGTGCCGGGGGGCTCTCAGCCCCAGCATTTT CASSQVPGGSQPQHF
TRBD2 TRBJ2-7 once TRBV15 TGTGCCACCAGCTCCATAGCGGGGTACGGGCGGGAAAACCTCTCCTACGAGCAGTACTTC CATSSIAGYGRENLSYEQYF
NA TRBJ2-2 once TRBV27 TGTGCCAGCAGTTTATCGGCGCAGGGAGGCACCGGGGAGCTGTTTTTT CASSLSAQGGTGELFF
TRBD2 TRBJ2-7 NA TRBV19 TGTGCCACTCGCGGGGGGGTCGGAAGCTACGAGCAGTACTTC CATRGGVGSYEQYF
TRBD2 TRBJ2-1 NA TRBV27 TGTGCCAGCAGTTTCGAACTGCGGGAGGGCCCCTACAATGAGCAGTTCTTC CASSFELREGPYNEQFF
NA TRBJ2-5 NA TRBV25-1 TGTGCCAGCGGACGCAGGGGAGAGACCCAGTACTTC CASGRRGETQYF
NA TRBJ1-3 once TRBV7-9 TGTGCCAGCAGCTTAGTCTCGCAGGGTTTTGGAAACACCATATATTTT CASSLVSQGFGNTIYF
TRBD1 TRBJ2-3 NA TRBV27 TGTGCCAGCAGTTTCACGACAGGGCGCACAGATACGCAGTATTTT CASSFTTGRTDTQYF
TRBD1 TRBJ1-2 NA TRBV28 TGTGCCAGCAGCACAGGGGAACTTAACTATGGCTACACCTTC CASSTGELNYGYTF
TRBD2 TRBJ2-6 NA TRBV27 TGTGCCAGCGGGGGGGAACACTCTGGGGCCAACGTCCTGACTTTC CASGGEHSGANVLTF
NA TRBJ1-1 NA TRBV7-8 TGTGCCAGCAGCTTAGGAGAGGTGGGGAGGGGAGCTTTCTTT CASSLGEVGRGAFF
NA TRBJ2-1 NA TRBV5-5 TGTGCCAGCATCTCACTCGGTGAGGGAAGGAGGTTCTTC CASISLGEGRRFF
NA TRBJ2-7 NA TRBV7-3 TGTGCCAGCAGCTTTGGGGGCCCTTACTACGAGCAGTACTTC CASSFGGPYYEQYF
NA TRBJ1-1 NA TRBV19 TGTGCCACGGACGCCGCAATGGGGGGGGCGAACACTGAAGCTTTCTTT CATDAAMGGANTEAFF
TRBD1 TRBJ1-1 NA TRBV15 TGTGCCACCATAACGGACAGGGGGAACACTGAAGCTTTCTTT CATITDRGNTEAFF
TRBD1 TRBJ2-7 few TRBV7-2 TGTGCCAGCAGCTTAGTGGACAGGGGACCCTACGAGCAGTACTTC CASSLVDRGPYEQYF
TRBD2 TRBJ2-7 NA TRBV9 TGTGCCAGCACCTCGGGGACTAGCTTCCGTGAGCAGTACTTC CASTSGTSFREQYF
TRBD1 TRBJ1-1 NA TRBV7-9 TGTGCCAGCAGAACGGGACAGGGGCCCCGACCTAACACTGAAGCTTTCTTT CASRTGQGPRPNTEAFF
NA TRBJ2-5 NA TRBV5-4 TGTGCCAGCATAGGCCGAGGAACCCAGTACTTC CASIGRGTQYF